The 19 T cell receptor beta chains below all came from one sample that was sequenced in a study of control samples from healthy donors and cancer patients. Profiled with immunoSEQ multiplex PCR; TCRdb holds only in-frame clones, not every one. Here the sample spans 120,000 to 150,000 clones, 75% to 95% being singletons. The sample taken for sequencing was blood. Every receptor here comes from a man in his late teens or twenties in good health.

The CDR3 is CASSPSGEIQETQYF. The CDR3 nucleotides are TGTGCCAGCAGCCCCAGCGGGGAAATACAAGAGACCCAGTACTTC. This rearrangement joins TRBV6-5 to TRBJ2-5; 7 bases align to TRBD2. With V trimmed by 6 bases and J by 2 bases, 9 bases remained unmatched. This CDR3 is built from 15 residues. Germline-derived CDR1 and CDR2 are MNHEY and SVGAGI.

Details on this clone: The junction departs from the called germline gene at one end, perhaps through a read error. This CDR3 is CASSQDLGTGECNF. The CDR3, as DNA: TGCGCCAGCAGCCAAGATCTCGGGACAGGGGAATGCAATTTT. The chain joins TRBV4-3 to TRBJ1-3, with 10 bases that match TRBD1. Germline lookup yields CDR1 LGHNA and CDR2 YSLEER. The CDR3 length is 14 residues.

The rearrangement uses TRBV18 and TRBJ1-3; unclear D gene. Germline V gives CDR1 KGHSH, CDR2 LQKENI. This CDR3 is built from 16 residues. V was trimmed by 1 base and J by 0 bases, leaving 10 bases between them. The CDR3, as DNA: TGTGCCAGCTCACCACAAGTAGGGAACTCTGGAAACACCATATATTTT. Translation: CASSPQVGNSGNTIYF.

V and J are TRBV6-6 and TRBJ1-1, with TRBD1 as a possible D gene (6 bases). Trimming removed 6 bases at V and 1 base at J, with 12 bases between. CDR1 MNHNY and CDR2 SVGAGI come from the germline V gene (reference sequence). The CDR3 loop spans 14 amino acids. Here the CDR3 DNA reads TGTGCCAGCAGATCGGGACACCCGAACACTGAAGCTTTCTTT. It is translated as CASRSGHPNTEAFF.

This sequence joins TRBV7-6 and TRBJ2-1; TRBD2 agrees at 9 bases. Germline trimming cut 1 base from V and 6 bases from J; bases unmatched to any gene: 4. The CDR3 sequence is 15 residues long. Germline CDR1 is SGHVS and CDR2 is FNYEAQ. This CDR3 reads CASSLGSGGINEQFF. As DNA, the CDR3 is TGTGCCAGCAGCTTAGGTAGCGGGGGAATCAATGAGCAGTTCTTC.

A few counts support this clone. The V gene is TRBV6-5, the J gene TRBJ1-2; TRBD1 aligns across 7 bases. The V gene's germline CDR1 is MNHEY and CDR2 SVGAGI. The CDR3 sequence is 15 residues long. With 5 bases clipped from V and 2 bases from J, the junction kept 8 bases outside the gene matches. CDR3 sequence reads: CASSPRDRQNYGYTF. For the CDR3, the DNA is TGTGCCAGCAGTCCCCGGGACAGACAAAACTATGGCTACACCTTC.

The V call is TRBV28, the J call TRBJ1-2; possible D gene TRBD1, 6 bases. The CDR3 extends over 15 amino acids. The germline V and J ends were trimmed by 6 bases and 0 bases, with 14 bases remaining between them. In germline, CDR1 is MDHEN, CDR2 SYDVKM. CDR3 protein: CASRLAGATNYGYTF. The CDR3 DNA reads TGTGCCAGCAGGCTCGCAGGGGCGACTAACTATGGCTACACCTTC.

The chain has TRBV7-3 and TRBJ2-7, with TRBD1 matching over 7 bases. There are 13 residues in the CDR3. Germline CDR1 and CDR2: SGHTA and FQGTGA. Unmatched junction bases numbered 4, after V lost 3 bases and J lost 5 bases. The chain's CDR3 is CASSLDRSHEQYF. The CDR3 DNA is TGTGCCAGCAGCTTGGACAGGTCTCACGAGCAGTACTTC.

The chain uses TRBV25-1 and TRBJ2-1, with D uncertain. There are 14 residues in the CDR3. Germline V gene data show CDR1 as MGHDK and CDR2 as SYGVNS. V dropped 3 bases and J dropped 5 bases, with 11 bases sitting between them. CDR3 DNA sequence: TGTGCCAGCAGTGACTGGGAATCGGACAATGAGCAGTTCTTC. Encoded protein: CASSDWESDNEQFF. Full variable domain (outside the CDR3, taken from reference TRBV25-1 and TRBJ2-1): EADIYQTPRYLVIGTGKKITLECSQTMGHDKMYWYQQDPGMELHLIHYSYGVNSTEKGDLSSESTVSRIRTEHFPLTLESARPSHTSQYLCASSDWESDNEQFFGPGTRLTVL.

The chain joins TRBV2 to TRBJ1-1, with D tentatively TRBD1 (6 bases). The ends were cut back, 6 bases at V and 0 bases at J, with 17 bases in the middle. This CDR3 region has 16 residues. The germline CDR1 and CDR2 sequences are SNHLY and FYNNEI. CDR3 coding DNA: TGTGCCAGCAGGGGGGGCCCGACTAGCCTGAACACTGAAGCTTTCTTT. This sequence encodes CASRGGPTSLNTEAFF.

The chain combines TRBV5-1 with TRBJ2-7, with 9 bases aligning to TRBD2. The CDR3 runs to 14 residues. V lost 3 bases to trimming and J lost 3 bases; unmatched junction nucleotides: 4. In germline, CDR1 is SGHRS, CDR2 YFSETQ. CDR3 nucleotide sequence: TGCGCCAGCAGCTCAGCGGGGGGCAACTACGAGCAGTACTTC. Protein product: CASSSAGGNYEQYF. The full variable domain, with the rest looked up from reference TRBV5-1 and TRBJ2-7, is KAGVTQTPRYLIKTRGQQVTLSCSPISGHRSVSWYQQTPGQGLQFLFEYFSETQRNKGNFPGRFSGRQFSNSRSEMNVSTLELGDSALYLCASSSAGGNYEQYFGPGTRLTVT.

This rearrangement joins TRBV13 to TRBJ2-7; D remains unclear. V was trimmed by 2 bases and J by 7 bases, leaving 12 bases between them. Germline CDR1 PRHDT, CDR2 FYEKMQ (reference sequence). The length of the CDR3 is 13 residues. The CDR3 region has the DNA TGTGCCAGCAGCTTATCGGATCGCACGGAGCAGTACTTC. It is translated as CASSLSDRTEQYF. Using reference TRBV13 and TRBJ2-7 for the parts outside the CDR3, the full variable domain is AAGVIQSPRHLIKEKRETATLKCYPIPRHDTVYWYQQGPGQDPQFLISFYEKMQSDKGSIPDRFSAQQFSDYHSELNMSSLELGDSALYFCASSLSDRTEQYFGPGTRLTVT.

The sample holds one count of this clone. The rearrangement joins TRBV4-3 to TRBJ2-2; 7 bases are shared with TRBD2. The V gene end was trimmed by 3 bases and the J gene end by 1 base; junction bases not matched to a gene: 11. CDR1 and CDR2 from the germline V gene are LGHNA and YSLEER. This CDR3 contains 18 residues. The CDR3 reads CASSHRLADRGNTGELFF. CDR3 coding DNA: TGCGCCAGCAGCCACAGACTAGCCGACCGCGGGAACACCGGGGAGCTGTTTTTT.

The chain recombines TRBV24-1 with TRBJ1-2, with a possible D match to TRBD1 (5 bases). There are 14 residues in the CDR3. Germline CDR1 is KGHDR and CDR2 is SFDVKD. V gave up 4 bases and J gave up 5 bases, with 13 bases separating them. The CDR3 loop reads CATSDRQSVYGYTF. The CDR3 bases are TGTGCCACCAGTGACAGACAGTCCGTATATGGCTACACCTTC.

This clone was observed once. The chain has TRBV7-2 and TRBJ1-1; TRBD1 agrees at 7 bases. The V gene's germline CDR1 is SGHTA and CDR2 FQGNSA. Losses at the gene ends were 3 bases for V and 1 base for J; bases not matched to a gene: 11. The CDR3 length is 17 residues. CDR3 protein: CASSFDVKTGQNTEAFF. For the CDR3, the DNA is TGTGCCAGCAGCTTCGACGTTAAGACAGGGCAGAACACTGAAGCTTTCTTT.

V and J are TRBV3-1 (or the pseudogene TRBV3-2) and TRBJ1-2; TRBD1 might be the D (5 bases). The germline V gene has CDR1 LGHDT and CDR2 YNNKEL (reference sequence). The ends were cut back, 4 bases at V and 4 bases at J, with 10 bases in the middle. The CDR3 loop spans 13 amino acids. Here the CDR3 DNA reads TGTGCCAGCAGCCGCACAGGTCCCTATGGCTACACCTTC. Translation gives CASSRTGPYGYTF.

CDR3 coding DNA: TGTGCCAGCAGTTACCTGGCTGCCAGCTTAGGCTACACCTTC. This codes for CASSYLAASLGYTF. The chain uses TRBV6-6 and TRBJ1-2; unclear D gene. Germline V lookup: CDR1 MNHNY, CDR2 SVGAGI (reference sequence). This CDR3 comprises 14 residues. V dropped 2 bases and J dropped 8 bases, with 15 bases sitting between them.

V usage is TRBV18 and J usage is TRBJ1-4; 8 nucleotides match TRBD1. The CDR3 spans 15 residues. Germline V CDR1 and CDR2: KGHSH, LQKENI. Trimming removed 4 bases from V and 2 bases from J; junction bases left unmatched: 3. The CDR3 coding sequence is TGTGCCAGCTCACTCGACAGGGGTACTAATGAAAAACTGTTTTTT. Protein: CASSLDRGTNEKLFF.

The chain employs TRBV13 and TRBJ2-7, with TRBD1 as a possible D gene (5 bases). CDR3 length equals 18 residues. The germline CDR1 and CDR2 sequences are PRHDT and FYEKMQ (reference sequence). Trimming left V 1 base short and J 5 bases short, with 24 bases between. This chain's CDR3 is CASSLATGWGRSYHEQYF. CDR3 sequence (DNA): TGTGCCAGCAGCTTAGCCACTGGGTGGGGCCGTTCTTATCACGAGCAGTACTTC.